A single T cell receptor (beta chain) is shown here with its context. Its binding antigen is unknown. Base qualities are not recorded, but no much larger clone differs from it by a single base. The sample's time point label, in plain terms: cells obtained before transplantation from donor or recipient. CD3+CD4+ and CD3+CD8+ populations were FACS-sorted from unstimulated pre-transplant donor and recipient cells taken from spleen or lymph nodes. The CDR3, cysteine through phenylalanine, is 11 amino acids long. The kept DNA is CDR3 alone, 33 bases in frame from the first base. The trim is 3 bases for V and 6 bases for J, with a gap of 7 bases between the germline ends. CDR1 GTSNPN and CDR2 SVGIG were looked up in the germline V gene (reference sequence). This sample was taken from a study of graft-versus-host responses after intestinal transplantation (dated by TCRdb to the early 2020s). Concerning the study at large: The transplants that recipients received were multivisceral, liver-intestinal, or isolated intestinal. Every recipient was given anti-thymocyte globulin induction, then maintenance tacrolimus and steroids for around three years. Graft-versus-host and host-versus-graft alloreactive T cell clones were tracked in the graft, circulation and bone marrow after intestinal transplantation using bulk TCR-beta CDR3 sequencing. To identify alloreactive clones, pre-transplant mixed lymphocyte reaction products were sequenced and then compared with unstimulated pre-transplant donor and recipient T cells. The cohort enrolled 20 to 30 intestinal transplant recipients, one of whom was a retransplant, and 3 patients without pretransplant specimens were excluded. Donor T cell macrochimerism was defined as a peak of at least 4% donor T cells among recipient peripheral blood mononuclear cells. Instead of going to the commercial service, samples from a few later patients were sequenced in-house on an Illumina MiSeq and processed with MiXCR.

Receptor amplification or capture employed the immunoSEQ multiplex PCR assay. For most patients, genomic DNA was isolated with the Qiagen DNeasy Blood and Tissue Kit and sent frozen to Adaptive Biotechnologies for TCR sequencing. Adaptive Biotechnologies carried out high-throughput TCR-beta CDR3 sequencing of genomic DNA for most patients. Concerning the study's data processing: TCR sequencing data for 15 to 20 patients were retrieved from Adaptive's ImmunoSEQ software; three other patients were processed with MiXCR and VDJtools. To correct CD4 versus CD8 sorting errors, sequences present in both subsets at a frequency ratio below 5:1 were removed. Because the origin of CDR3 nucleotide sequences shared between donor and recipient could not be assigned, those sequences were removed. To be classed as alloreactive, a clone needed at least 2-fold expansion over unstimulated cells and a minimum CFSE-low frequency of 0.002% (template counts) or 0.001% (read counts). Clones were considered mappable if detected in sequenced pre-transplant spleen, lymph node, or MLR CFSE-low populations of the donor or recipient. The cumulative frequency of alloreactive clones was calculated as a percentage of all sequences, weighted by copy number. What TCRdb holds here is the immuneACCESS table cut down to in-frame rearrangements. Part of the clones is not present; checked against another copy, under half of the missing clones reflect an unresolved V gene, and the others are unexplained. The V and J calls and clone size are taken from that table; D and trimming were inferred from the DNA. This sample gives some 150,000 clones in total; about nine tenths of them show up just once. 0.19% of the sample is taken by the ten largest.

The paper's findings and limits, for the study overall: In patients with donor T cell macrochimerism, the allografts had high GvH to HvG T cell clonal ratios. Early after transplant, peak levels of circulating GvH clones were found to be associated with declines in HvG clones. The relatively low number and heterogeneity of intestinal transplant patients limited the conclusions. GvH clones turned up in recipient bone marrow, with some appearing earlier in ileal mucosa or blood, a pattern consistent with an intestinal mucosal origin.

The sequences come from unstimulated CD4+ T cells sorted from spleen or lymph node cells, collected before intestinal transplant. The sequence links TRBV30 to TRBJ2-3, with the D segment identity uncertain. This sequence was found in a human donor who received an intestinal transplant. The CDR3 sequence is CAWRKADTQYF. In nucleotides, the sequence is TGTGCCTGGAGAAAAGCCGATACGCAGTATTTT.